This T cell receptor beta chain was observed in a study of beta chain features in type 1 diabetes. Germline CDR1 is KGHSH and CDR2 is LQKENI. The CDR3 covers 12 residues. The V end lost 4 bases, the J end lost 4 bases, and 7 bases lay between the germline ends. Only a few counts were recorded for this clone. The entirety of the isolated RNA underwent reverse transcription, so expressed TCRB transcripts were sequenced. TCRdb keeps only in-frame clones here, not all; method: immunoSEQ multiplex PCR. The sample has about 900,000 clones, about a sixth seen once. Donors underwent one heparinised blood draw, about 110 mL on average.

The TCR originated in a woman younger than 30 in good health. The sequencing input was naive CD4+ T cells from blood. The chain is built from TRBV18 and TRBJ2-5; the D call may be TRBD1 or TRBD2 (5 bases each). The chain's CDR3 is CASSRDGETQYF. CDR3 sequence (DNA): TGTGCCAGCTCACGGGACGGAGAGACCCAGTACTTC.